A selection of T cell receptor beta chains follows, all from one sample in a study of blood T cells in healthy people across ages. Via MiXCR, TCRdb re-called the 5' RACE reads, giving one row per CDR3 protein. The table shows roughly 1.7 million distinct CDR3 sequences, with roughly 32% occurring only once. The sample comprised blood. All receptors derive from a woman under 40 in good health. The CDR3 runs from the conserved cysteine through the conserved F or W. A D gene is named only where the DNA matches it firmly. Only some rows state a clone size, as once, few, many or a class for expanded clones.

j_gene | v_gene | d_gene | abundance | CDR3nt | CDR3aa
TRBJ2-5 | TRBV3-1 | - | - | TGTGCCAGCGATTGGGGGCGCGGGGTGTCCCCTGAGACCCAGTACTTC | CASDWGRGVSPETQYF
TRBJ2-3 | TRBV29-1 | - | - | TGCAGCGCAGCCGATCAGGGTGATACGCAGTATTTT | CSAADQGDTQYF
TRBJ2-5 | TRBV5-1 | - | few | TGCGCCAGCAGCTTGGGCTGGACAGAAGAGACCCAGTACTTC | CASSLGWTEETQYF
TRBJ2-1 | TRBV11-2 | TRBD2 | - | TGTGCCAGCAGCTTATTTCTAGCGGGGGACAATGAGCAGTTCTTC | CASSLFLAGDNEQFF
TRBJ2-1 | TRBV6-6 | - | - | TGTGCCAGCGGCCGGCTTGGGAATGAGCAGTTCTTC | CASGRLGNEQFF
TRBJ2-5 | TRBV28 | - | few | TGTGCCAGCAGTTCCCTCGTGGCTGCGACAGAGACCCAGTACTTC | CASSSLVAATETQYF
TRBJ2-1 | TRBV7-9 | TRBD2 | few | TGTGCCAGCACCCAAGCGGGGAGCTCCTACAATGAGCAGTTCTTC | CASTQAGSSYNEQFF
TRBJ2-7 | TRBV7-9 | TRBD1 | - | TGTGCCAGCAGCTTTAAGGGGGCGTACGAGCAGTACTTC | CASSFKGAYEQYF
TRBJ2-3 | TRBV7-8 | - | - | TGTGCCAGCAGCGCTCCGTGGGAGGCGGGGCGCACAGATACGCGGTATTTT | CASSAPWEAGRTDTRYF
TRBJ1-1 | TRBV27 | - | - | TGTGCCAGCAGTGATCCGATGAGCGGGGTTGATACTTTCTTT | CASSDPMSGVDTFF
TRBJ1-6 | TRBV5-1 | TRBD1 | few | TGCGCCAGCAGCTTGGAAGACAGGGCACGCTCACCCCTCCACTTT | CASSLEDRARSPLHF
TRBJ1-1 | TRBV7-9 | - | - | TGTGCCAGCAGCCCGGGGGGTTGGCCTGAAGCTTTCTTT | CASSPGGWPEAFF
TRBJ2-7 | TRBV5-1 | TRBD2 | few | TGTGCCAGCAGCTTAGGAGGGACTAGCCGATCCTACGAGCAGTACTTC | CASSLGGTSRSYEQYF
TRBJ2-3 | TRBV14 | - | few | TGTGCCAGCAGCCATACCCTAACGGCTAGCACAGATACGCAGTATTTT | CASSHTLTASTDTQYF
TRBJ2-3 | TRBV28 | TRBD2 | - | TGTGCCAGCAGTTTAGAGGGACTAGCGGGAGAGGTAGATACGCAGTATTTT | CASSLEGLAGEVDTQYF
TRBJ2-7 | TRBV20-1 | - | - | TGCAGCACTAATAGGGGGAACTACGAGCAGTACTTC | CSTNRGNYEQYF
TRBJ2-7 | TRBV28 | TRBD1 | many | TGTGCCAGCAGCTCCGGGACAGGGGGGATCTACGAGCAGTACTTC | CASSSGTGGIYEQYF
TRBJ1-1 | TRBV7-2 | TRBD1 | - | TGTGCCAGCAGCGCGCACAGGACAGGCACTGAAGCTTTCTTT | CASSAHRTGTEAFF
TRBJ2-1 | TRBV20-1 | - | - | TGCAGTGCTTCGCCGGATGTCTACAATGAGCAGTTCTTC | CSASPDVYNEQFF
TRBJ2-1 | TRBV10-3 | TRBD2 | few | TGTGCCATCAGGGGGACTAGCGGGACCTACAATGAGCAGTTCTTC | CAIRGTSGTYNEQFF
TRBJ2-1 | TRBV20-1 | TRBD2 | - | TGCAGTGCTCAAACTAGCGGGATCTACAATGAGCGGTTCTTC | CSAQTSGIYNERFF
TRBJ2-7 | TRBV29-1 | - | - | TGCAGCGTTGAAAAGGACTCGAACTACGGGCAGTGCTTC | CSVEKDSNYGQCF
TRBJ2-2 | TRBV29-1 | - | - | TGCAGCGTTGGGCCGAACACCGGGGAGCTGTTTTTT | CSVGPNTGELFF
TRBJ2-7 | TRBV27 | - | few | TGTGCCAGCAGTTTATCAGCCAGGTCGGCATACGAGCAGTACTTC | CASSLSARSAYEQYF
TRBJ2-3 | TRBV29-1 | - | - | TGCAGCGTTGAAGGAACCCCAGTGGGCACAGATACGCAGTATTTT | CSVEGTPVGTDTQYF
TRBJ2-7 | TRBV9 | - | - | TGTGCCAGCAGCGTAGATCTGGGAAGCTCCTACGAGCAGTACTTC | CASSVDLGSSYEQYF
TRBJ2-7 | TRBV7-9 | - | many | TGTGCCAGCAGCCATGCACGGGGGTCCTACGAGCAGTACTTC | CASSHARGSYEQYF
TRBJ2-1 | TRBV25-1 | - | few | TGTGCCAGCAGTGAAGTATCATCTCTCTGTGGTGAGCAGTTCTTC | CASSEVSSLCGEQFF
TRBJ2-3 | TRBV29-1 | - | many | TGCAGCGTTACCCCCCTCGGAGATACGCAGTATTTT | CSVTPLGDTQYF
TRBJ2-3 | TRBV12-3/TRBV12-4 | - | few | TGTGCCAGCAGTTTAAGGCTCCAAGACTTCAGGGGGGTAGCTGAGCCGTATTTT | CASSLRLQDFRGVAEPYF
TRBJ1-1 | TRBV20-1 | - | - | TGCAGTGCTAGAGATGCAAGGTTGGACACTGAAGCTTTCTTT | CSARDARLDTEAFF
TRBJ1-4 | TRBV4-1 | - | - | TGCGCCAGCAGAGGAACAGCAATCAGTGAAAAACTGTTTTTT | CASRGTAISEKLFF
TRBJ2-3 | TRBV9 | - | once | TGTGCCAGCAGCGTAGCAGGCAGGGGTCCCACAGATACGCAGTATTTT | CASSVAGRGPTDTQYF
TRBJ2-5 | TRBV15 | - | few | TGTGCCACCAGCAGAGGAGGCGAGGGAGAGACCCAGTACTTC | CATSRGGEGETQYF
TRBJ2-4 | TRBV27 | - | - | TGTGCCAGCAGTTTAGGGGGCAGGGCGTACTTC | CASSLGGRAYF
TRBJ1-6 | TRBV10-3 | - | - | TGTGCCATCAGTGAATGGCCGGAGAATTCACCCCTCCACTTT | CAISEWPENSPLHF
TRBJ2-7 | TRBV10-3 | TRBD2 | - | TGTGCCATCAGAGATGCTAGCGGGAACTACGAGCAGTACTTC | CAIRDASGNYEQYF
TRBJ2-3 | TRBV12-3/TRBV12-4 | - | - | TGTGCCAGCAGTATGACTAGCACAGATACGCAGTATTTT | CASSMTSTDTQYF
TRBJ2-3 | TRBV20-1 | TRBD2 | - | TGCAGTGCTGCGTCTAGCGGGAGAGTCACAGATACGCAGTATTTT | CSAASSGRVTDTQYF
TRBJ2-5 | TRBV6-6 | - | - | TGTGCCACAAAGACGCACCGGGCCCTGGGAGAGACCCAGTACTTC | CATKTHRALGETQYF
TRBJ2-3 | TRBV12-3/TRBV12-4 | - | few | TGTGCCAGCAGTACCCTACGAGGGAGTTATACGCAGTATTTT | CASSTLRGSYTQYF
TRBJ2-1 | TRBV20-1 | TRBD2 | - | TGCAGTGCTAGAGATCCAGCAACTAGCGGACTTAGGAGTGAGCAGTTCTTC | CSARDPATSGLRSEQFF
TRBJ2-7 | TRBV7-9 | - | - | TGTGCCAGCAGCTCGGTTTTACGTCCGCCCTACGAGCAGTACTTC | CASSSVLRPPYEQYF
TRBJ2-3 | TRBV20-1 | TRBD1 | - | TGCAGTGCGAATCCCGGGACAGGGTTTCCAGATACGCAGTATTTT | CSANPGTGFPDTQYF